This TCR beta chain was captured in a study of CD8 T cells in ankylosing spondylitis. Study-level findings and limits: Blood from ankylosing spondylitis patients appeared to carry a characteristic roughly 8-variant TCR beta motif. Disease-associated clonotypes exhibited CD8+ identity and were relatively infrequent in peripheral blood. Matched synovial fluid from ankylosing spondylitis patients was reported to be enriched for disease-linked clones.

This CDR3 region has 14 residues. The germline V gene encodes CDR1 SGHRS and CDR2 YFSETQ. Deletions cut 3 bases from V and 5 bases from J, with 12 bases between. Each CDR3 protein is one row after TCRdb ran MiXCR on the 5' RACE reads. The sample shows about 700,000 distinct CDR3 sequences, 19% of them seen only once. This clonotype came up many times. Its antigen is currently unknown. This clonotype was obtained from a male donor with ankylosing spondylitis. Sequencing was carried out using blood, either unsorted or a sorted T cell fraction (not recorded which). V gene TRBV5-1 combines with J gene TRBJ2-4; maybe TRBD1 (6 bases). CDR3 protein: CASSSTGIQNIQYF. The CDR3 DNA reads as TGCGCCAGCAGCTCAACAGGGATCCAAAACATTCAGTACTTC.